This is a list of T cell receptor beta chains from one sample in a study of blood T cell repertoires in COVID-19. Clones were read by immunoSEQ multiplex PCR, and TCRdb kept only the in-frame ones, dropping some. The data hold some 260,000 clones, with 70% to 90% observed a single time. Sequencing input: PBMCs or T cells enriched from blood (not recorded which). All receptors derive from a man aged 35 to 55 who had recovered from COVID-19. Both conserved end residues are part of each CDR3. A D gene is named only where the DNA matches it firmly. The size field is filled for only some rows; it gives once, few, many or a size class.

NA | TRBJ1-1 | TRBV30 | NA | CAWIQGRAKAFF | TGTGCCTGGATCCAGGGGAGGGCTAAAGCTTTCTTT
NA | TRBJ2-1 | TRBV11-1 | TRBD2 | CASSLRAGGSYNEQFF | TGTGCCAGCAGCTTAAGAGCGGGGGGCTCCTACAATGAGCAGTTCTTC
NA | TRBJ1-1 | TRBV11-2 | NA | CASSLDRVAEAFF | TGTGCCAGCAGCTTAGACAGGGTGGCTGAAGCTTTCTTT
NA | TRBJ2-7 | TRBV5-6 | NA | CASSLTPGDEQYF | TGTGCCAGCAGCTTAACCCCCGGTGACGAGCAGTACTTC
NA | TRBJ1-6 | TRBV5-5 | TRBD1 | CASSTQGQVGSPLHF | TGTGCCAGCAGCACCCAGGGACAGGTCGGTTCACCCCTCCACTTT
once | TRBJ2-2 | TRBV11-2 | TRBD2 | CASSLTQRENTGELFF | TGTGCCAGCAGCCTGACACAGCGGGAGAACACCGGGGAGCTGTTTTTT
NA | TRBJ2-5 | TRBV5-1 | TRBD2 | CASSTTPGLGAVETQYF | TGCGCCAGCAGTACGACTCCGGGACTAGGGGCCGTTGAGACCCAGTACTTC
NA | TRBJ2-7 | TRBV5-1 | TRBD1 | CASSPLGTGSEQYF | TGCGCCAGCAGCCCCCTCGGGACAGGGAGCGAGCAGTACTTC
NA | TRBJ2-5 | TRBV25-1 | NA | CASSEYTMETQYF | TGTGCCAGCAGTGAATACACAATGGAGACCCAGTACTTC
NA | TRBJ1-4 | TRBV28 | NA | CASSFGGANEKLFF | TGTGCCAGCAGTTTCGGGGGGGCTAATGAAAAACTGTTTTTT
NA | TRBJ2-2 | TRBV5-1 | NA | CASSLGQFNTGELFF | TGCGCCAGCAGCTTGGGACAGTTCAACACCGGGGAGCTGTTTTTT
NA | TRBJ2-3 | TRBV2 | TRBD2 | CASSQREGGVVKYF | TGTGCCAGCAGTCAGCGGGAGGGGGGTGTTGTAAAGTATTTT
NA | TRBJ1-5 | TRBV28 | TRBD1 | CASSFRGQISNQPQHF | TGTGCCAGCAGTTTCAGGGGACAGATTAGCAATCAGCCCCAGCATTTT
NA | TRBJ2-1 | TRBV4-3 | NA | CASSQDLDRFYNEQFF | TGCGCCAGCAGCCAAGATTTGGACAGATTTTACAATGAGCAGTTCTTC
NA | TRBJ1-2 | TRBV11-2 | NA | CASSSPRGGYTF | TGTGCCAGCAGCTCGCCAAGAGGAGGCTACACCTTC
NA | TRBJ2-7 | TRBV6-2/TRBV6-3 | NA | CASSLLGTPVSYEQYF | TGTGCCAGCAGTTTGCTGGGGACACCGGTCTCCTACGAGCAGTACTTC
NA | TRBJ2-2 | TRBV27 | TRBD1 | CASRTGQGAGELFF | TGTGCCAGCAGAACGGGACAGGGGGCCGGGGAGCTGTTTTTT
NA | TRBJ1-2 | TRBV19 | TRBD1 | CASRLTGGALGYTF | TGTGCCAGTAGATTGACAGGGGGTGCACTTGGCTACACCTTC
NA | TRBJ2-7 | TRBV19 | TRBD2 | CASSPLAGGEQYF | TGTGCCAGTAGTCCTCTAGCGGGAGGCGAGCAGTACTTC
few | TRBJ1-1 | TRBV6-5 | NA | CASNRDWQGGAFF | TGTGCCAGCAATAGGGACTGGCAGGGTGGTGCTTTCTTT
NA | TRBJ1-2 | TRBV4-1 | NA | CASSQLTAGEGYTF | TGCGCCAGCAGCCAACTGACAGCGGGAGAAGGCTACACCTTC
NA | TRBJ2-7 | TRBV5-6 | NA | CASSGGAGYEQYF | TGTGCCAGCTCTGGGGGGGCTGGGTACGAGCAGTACTTC
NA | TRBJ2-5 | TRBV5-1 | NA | CASSLGRGQETQYF | TGCGCCAGCAGCTTGGGGCGGGGCCAAGAGACCCAGTACTTC
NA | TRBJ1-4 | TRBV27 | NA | CASSSIAGGDEKLFF | TGTGCCAGCAGTTCTATCGCCGGCGGGGATGAAAAACTGTTTTTT
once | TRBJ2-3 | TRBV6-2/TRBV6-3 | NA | CASSQGVLVTQYF | TGTGCCAGCAGCCAAGGGGTTTTGGTTACGCAGTATTTT
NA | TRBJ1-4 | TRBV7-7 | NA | CASSLGAATNEKLFF | TGTGCTAGCAGCCTAGGGGCAGCAACTAATGAAAAACTGTTTTTT
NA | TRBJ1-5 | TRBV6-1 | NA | CASSEETPTYSNQPQHF | TGTGCCAGCAGTGAAGAAACTCCTACCTATAGCAATCAGCCCCAGCATTTT
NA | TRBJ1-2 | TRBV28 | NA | CASSINRNYGYTF | TGTGCCAGCAGTATTAACAGGAACTATGGCTACACCTTC
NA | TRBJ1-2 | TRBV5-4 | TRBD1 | CASSLWGQGGGYTF | TGTGCCAGCAGCTTGTGGGGACAGGGTGGAGGCTACACCTTC
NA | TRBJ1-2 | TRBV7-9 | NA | CASSSDSIYGYTF | TGTGCCAGCAGCTCCGACAGCATCTATGGCTACACCTTC
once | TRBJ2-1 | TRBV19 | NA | CASSAVQGVGDEQFF | TGTGCCAGTAGCGCCGTACAGGGTGTCGGCGATGAGCAGTTCTTC
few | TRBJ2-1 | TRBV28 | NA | CASSPSLRYEQFF | TGTGCCAGCAGTCCCTCCCTGCGGTATGAGCAGTTCTTC
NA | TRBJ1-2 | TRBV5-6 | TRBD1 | CASRYEGGDHYGYTF | TGTGCCAGCAGATATGAAGGGGGCGACCACTATGGCTACACCTTC
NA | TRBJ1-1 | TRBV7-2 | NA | CASSRSPLGVNTEAFF | TGTGCCAGCAGCCGTTCTCCCCTCGGGGTGAACACTGAAGCTTTCTTT
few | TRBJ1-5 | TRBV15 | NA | CATSRDRGPNPQHF | TGTGCCACCAGCAGAGACAGGGGCCCGAACCCCCAGCATTTT
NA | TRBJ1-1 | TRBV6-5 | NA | CASSYRTAGDGTEAFF | TGTGCCAGCAGTTATAGGACGGCAGGGGATGGCACTGAAGCTTTCTTT
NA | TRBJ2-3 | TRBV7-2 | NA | CASSLDYREIVGTDTQYF | TGTGCCAGCAGCTTAGACTACCGGGAAATCGTCGGCACAGATACGCAGTATTTT
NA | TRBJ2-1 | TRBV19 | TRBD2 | CASSLTSAYNEQFF | TGTGCCAGTAGTCTGACTAGCGCTTACAATGAGCAGTTCTTC
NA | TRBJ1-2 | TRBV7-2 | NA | CASSLGGNDGYTF | TGTGCCAGCAGCTTAGGAGGGAACGACGGCTACACCTTC
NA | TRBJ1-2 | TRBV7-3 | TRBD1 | CASSASTGDGYTF | TGTGCCAGCAGCGCCTCAACAGGGGATGGCTACACCTTC
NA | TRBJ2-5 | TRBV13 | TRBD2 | CASSFSGGVETQYF | TGTGCCAGCAGCTTTAGCGGGGGGGTTGAGACCCAGTACTTC
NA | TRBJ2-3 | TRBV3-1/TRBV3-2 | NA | CASRSIGGDTQYF | TGTGCCAGCAGATCCATCGGGGGAGATACGCAGTATTTT
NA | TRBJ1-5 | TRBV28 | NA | CASSFSPRGSNQPQHF | TGTGCCAGCAGTTTTTCCCCCAGGGGTAGCAATCAGCCCCAGCATTTT
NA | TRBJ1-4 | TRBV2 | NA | CASRAGRNEKLFF | TGTGCCAGCAGAGCCGGGAGGAATGAAAAACTGTTTTTT
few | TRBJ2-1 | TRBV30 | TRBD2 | CAWKKVSGSNLFF | TGTGCCTGGAAGAAGGTTAGCGGGAGTAATCTGTTCTTC
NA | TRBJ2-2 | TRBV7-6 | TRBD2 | CASSSGLLPSGELFF | TGTGCCAGCAGCTCGGGACTACTACCGTCCGGGGAGCTGTTTTTT
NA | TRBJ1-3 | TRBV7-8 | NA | CASSLVPGLQAGNTIYF | TGTGCCAGCAGCTTAGTGCCGGGACTCCAAGCTGGAAACACCATATATTTT
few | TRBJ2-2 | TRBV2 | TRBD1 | CASSPPGQGATGELFF | TGTGCCAGCAGTCCACCGGGACAGGGGGCCACCGGGGAGCTGTTTTTT
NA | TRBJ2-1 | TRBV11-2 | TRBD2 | CASSLRVAGDVEQFF | TGTGCCAGCAGCTTAAGGGTAGCGGGAGATGTTGAGCAGTTCTTC
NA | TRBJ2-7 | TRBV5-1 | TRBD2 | CASSPTSGNPSYEQYF | TGCGCCAGCAGCCCAACAAGCGGGAACCCATCCTACGAGCAGTACTTC
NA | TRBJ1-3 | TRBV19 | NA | CASSMTVQPGEGNTIYF | TGTGCCAGTAGTATGACCGTCCAGCCGGGTGAAGGAAACACCATATATTTT
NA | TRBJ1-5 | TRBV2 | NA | CASGGGGGNQPQHF | TGTGCCAGTGGGGGCGGGGGTGGCAATCAGCCCCAGCATTTT
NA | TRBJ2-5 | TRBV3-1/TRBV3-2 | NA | CASSRDRGSTYF | TGTGCCAGCAGCCGAGATAGAGGGAGCACGTACTTC